The clone carrying this T cell receptor beta chain was picked up a small number of times. Its antigen is undetermined. This record belongs to a study of blood T cells in healthy people across ages. CDR1 and CDR2 (germline): ENHRY, SYGVKD. J gave up 15 bases and V 4 bases, and 13 bases lay outside the gene matches. The CDR3 is 14 amino acids. The study, taken as a whole, reports: TCR beta diversity, measured per million T cells, fell in a roughly linear way with age. Diversity was higher, and naive CD4+ cells more numerous, in long-lived donors than in aged donors. One million T cells yielded diversity estimates that were considered underestimates.

Together with a sample-barcoded 5' primer, a J-beta primer mix was included in a second PCR lasting roughly 7 to 11 cycles. TCRdb re-analysed the 5' RACE reads in MiXCR, keeping a single row per CDR3 protein. The sample lists around 940,000 distinct CDR3 sequences; roughly 51% were seen once. Collection of 9.5 to 10 milliliters of peripheral blood was performed for each donor. The sequence was obtained from a woman aged 55 to 70 in good health. This chain connects TRBV10-3 to TRBJ2-1, with 9 bases that match TRBD1. Sequencing used blood. The CDR3: CAISVRTGDAWMFF. CDR3 DNA: TGTGCCATCAGTGTCCGGACAGGGGACGCCTGGATGTTCTTC.